The 18 T cell receptor beta chains listed next were all sequenced from one sample in a study of T-cell memory formation after mild COVID-19 (dated by TCRdb to the early 2020s). The library relied on 5' RACE. These reads were obtained on an Illumina NovaSeq 6000. The public reads were reprocessed in TCRdb via fastp at Q25 and MiXCR, keeping in-frame beta chains. Here each entry gathers all rows of one CDR3 protein and keeps the most common genes and DNA. This sample lists 100,000 to 150,000 distinct CDR3 sequences; approximately 6.2% were detected once. 2% to 2.5% of the sample belongs to the ten largest clones. Sequencing was performed on PBMCs or a T cell subset sorted from them (not recorded which). The receptors here all came from an adult woman who had mild COVID-19 (a few samples of this study predate the infection). The sample titles of this study are shuffled in the database, so cell type and time point are left out; the donor was told from shared clones.

The chain is built from TRBV20-1 and TRBJ1-2; 10 bases fit TRBD1. This CDR3 has 15 residues. Germline V gene data show CDR1 as DFQATT and CDR2 as SNEGSKA (reference sequence). Trimming took 0 bases from V and 8 from J; bases not matched to a gene: 9. CDR3 DNA: TGCAGTGCTAGAGATCCCAGACAGGGGGCGCTGGGCTACACCTTC. Protein sequence: CSARDPRQGALGYTF.

J is TRBJ2-5 and V is TRBV7-2, with TRBD1 identical over 7 bases. Germline assignment: CDR1 SGHTA and CDR2 FQGNSA. Trimming removed 2 bases from V and 6 bases from J; junction bases left unmatched: 3. The CDR3 extends over 13 amino acids. CDR3 in DNA: TGTGCCAGCAGCTTAAGACAGGGTCAGACCCAGTACTTC. This gives the protein CASSLRQGQTQYF.

The gene calls are TRBV24-1 and TRBJ1-5; D call uncertain. Germline lookup yields CDR1 KGHDR and CDR2 SFDVKD. With 8 bases removed from V and 5 bases from J, the gap between germline ends came to 6 bases. The CDR3 consists of 11 residues. Here the CDR3 DNA reads TGTGCCACCACCGGGTATCAGCCCCAGCATTTT. As protein: CATTGYQPQHF.

This clonotype was seen a few times. This chain's CDR3 is CASSRQRMNTEAFF. CDR3 sequence (DNA): TGTGCCAGCAGCCGTCAGCGTATGAACACTGAAGCTTTCTTT. The chain is built from TRBV6-5 and TRBJ1-1, with D unresolved. Per germline, CDR1 MNHEY and CDR2 SVGAGI. The CDR3 length is 14 residues. V gave up 6 bases and J gave up 0 bases, with 11 bases separating them.

The sample holds a few counts of this clonotype. The V call is TRBV25-1, the J call TRBJ2-1; 9 bases align to TRBD1. This CDR3 has 14 residues. Germline values: CDR1 MGHDK, CDR2 SYGVNS. V shed 3 bases, J shed 8 bases, and the junction held 5 bases outside the gene matches. In DNA form, the CDR3 reads TGTGCCAGCAGTGAGTACAGGGGGCACGATGAGCAGTTCTTC. Translated, it gives CASSEYRGHDEQFF.

This clonotype has at least ten counts. The chain couples TRBV11-3 to TRBJ2-2; TRBD1 agrees at 7 bases. With V trimmed by 2 bases and J by 2 bases, 8 bases remained unmatched. Germline CDR1 reads SGHNT; CDR2 reads YENEEA. The CDR3 spans 17 residues. The CDR3 sequence: CASSLNLRGGNTGELFF. CDR3 DNA: TGTGCCAGCAGCTTAAATTTACGAGGGGGCAACACCGGGGAGCTGTTTTTT.

This clonotype occurred a few times. The genes are TRBV6-5 and TRBJ1-2; no clear D. Trimming cost V 0 bases and J 2 bases, with 4 bases left between them. Germline V gives CDR1 MNHEY, CDR2 SVGAGI. This CDR3 contains 13 residues. The CDR3 nucleotides read TGTGCCAGCAGTTACTCGCTAAACTATGGCTACACCTTC. This translates into CASSYSLNYGYTF.

This chain joins TRBV5-5 and TRBJ2-7; 8 bases line up with TRBD1. The junction had 6 bases not matched to a gene; V was cut back by 1 base and J by 0 bases. The germline CDR1 and CDR2 sequences are SGHKS and YYEKEE (reference sequence). The length of the CDR3 is 16 residues. CDR3 bases: TGTGCCAGCAGCTTGAGAGCAGGGGGCTTCTCCTACGAGCAGTACTTC. Translated: CASSLRAGGFSYEQYF.

The table lists this clonotype with many counts. The chain couples TRBV6-1 to TRBJ2-2; D is unresolved. V gave up 2 bases and J gave up 7 bases, with 11 bases separating them. The CDR3 length is 14 residues. Germline CDR1 and CDR2: MNHNS and SASEGT. CDR3 protein: CASSERQFFGELFF. As DNA, the CDR3 is TGTGCCAGCAGTGAACGGCAGTTTTTCGGGGAGCTGTTTTTT.

The rearrangement joins TRBV7-8 to TRBJ1-5, with TRBD1 as a possible D gene (5 bases). The CDR3 runs to 16 residues. Between the trimmed V and J ends, which lost 5 bases and 3 bases, there was a span of 17 bases. Germline loops: CDR1 SGHVS, CDR2 FQNEAQ. The CDR3 nucleotides read TGTGCCAGCAGCACCGTACCTGGGGGTAACAATCAGCCCCAGCATTTT. Residues: CASSTVPGGNNQPQHF. Supplemented by reference TRBV7-8 and TRBJ1-5, the full variable domain reads GAGVSQSPRYKVAKRGQDVALRCDPISGHVSLFWYQQALGQGPEFLTYFQNEAQLDKSGLPSDRFFAERPEGSVSTLKIQRTQQEDSAVYLCASSTVPGGNNQPQHFGDGTRLSIL.

This clonotype was found many times. The rearrangement joins TRBV12-3 or TRBV12-4 to TRBJ1-5; no reliable D call. CDR3 length: 12 residues. V lost 5 bases, J lost 4 bases, and 6 bases lay in between. The CDR3 reads CASSHMNQPQHF. CDR3 DNA sequence: TGTGCCAGCAGTCACATGAATCAGCCCCAGCATTTT.

This rearrangement joins TRBV5-1 to TRBJ2-3, with D unclear. CDR3 length: 16 amino acids. V dropped 0 bases and J dropped 0 bases, with 11 bases sitting between them. Germline values: CDR1 SGHRS, CDR2 YFSETQ. The CDR3 loop reads CASSLVVDPSTDTQYF. CDR3 in DNA: TGCGCCAGCAGCTTGGTGGTGGACCCTAGCACAGATACGCAGTATTTT.

This clonotype was seen repeatedly, ten times or more. This rearrangement joins TRBV10-3 to TRBJ2-5, with 7 nucleotides matching TRBD2. Germline CDR1 reads ENHRY; CDR2 reads SYGVKD. CDR3 length: 15 amino acids. The trim removed 6 bases at V and 2 bases at J, leaving 9 bases unmatched. CDR3 amino acids: CAISLGLVEQETQYF. CDR3 sequence (DNA): TGTGCCATCAGCCTAGGACTAGTTGAACAAGAGACCCAGTACTTC.

The rearrangement joins TRBV7-2 to TRBJ1-1, with a weak D call TRBD1 (6 bases). CDR1 SGHTA and CDR2 FQGNSA come from the germline V gene. V lost 4 bases, J lost 7 bases, and 19 bases lay in between. There are 15 residues in the CDR3. The CDR3 DNA sequence: TGTGCCAGCAGCTCGGAGGGGAGGGGGACTAGTGAAGCTTTCTTT. This codes for CASSSEGRGTSEAFF.

This clonotype was counted between two and nine times. The V and J genes are TRBV29-1 and TRBJ2-2, with 8 bases aligning to TRBD1. The trim removed 7 bases at V and 8 bases at J, leaving 18 bases unmatched. The CDR3 runs to 16 residues. Germline values: CDR1 SQVTM, CDR2 ANQGSEA. CDR3: CSAKKRGQGFMGELFF. The CDR3 DNA is TGCAGCGCTAAGAAACGTGGACAGGGATTTATGGGGGAGCTGTTTTTT.

In this sample, this clonotype turned up many times. The genes are TRBV20-1 and TRBJ2-7, with 9 bases matching TRBD1. The CDR3 is made up of 14 amino acids. J was trimmed by 5 bases and V by 1 base; bases with no gene match: 6. CDR1 is DFQATT and CDR2 is SNEGSKA in the germline V gene (reference sequence). CDR3 sequence: CSARAGQGLNEQYF. Here the CDR3 DNA reads TGCAGTGCTAGAGCGGGACAGGGTTTGAACGAGCAGTACTTC.

This sequence joins TRBV6-2 or TRBV6-3 and TRBJ1-2; D might be TRBD1 (5 bases). V gave up 6 bases and J gave up 4 bases, with 15 bases separating them. Germline V gene lookup returns CDR1 MNHEY and CDR2 SVGEGT. The CDR3 sequence is 14 residues long. This CDR3 is CASSTIRESYGYTF. The DNA for the CDR3 is TGTGCCAGCAGCACAATCAGGGAGAGCTATGGCTACACCTTC.

This clonotype appeared once. The chain combines TRBV24-1 with TRBJ2-1, with 7 nucleotides matching TRBD2. Trimming at V came to 3 bases and at J to 8 bases, leaving 12 bases not matched to a gene. Germline V gene data show CDR1 as KGHDR and CDR2 as SFDVKD. This CDR3 is 16 amino acids long. Here the CDR3 DNA reads TGTGCCACCAGTGATGTCGCGGGAGTTGGGGTGGATGAGCAGTTCTTC. This translates into CATSDVAGVGVDEQFF.